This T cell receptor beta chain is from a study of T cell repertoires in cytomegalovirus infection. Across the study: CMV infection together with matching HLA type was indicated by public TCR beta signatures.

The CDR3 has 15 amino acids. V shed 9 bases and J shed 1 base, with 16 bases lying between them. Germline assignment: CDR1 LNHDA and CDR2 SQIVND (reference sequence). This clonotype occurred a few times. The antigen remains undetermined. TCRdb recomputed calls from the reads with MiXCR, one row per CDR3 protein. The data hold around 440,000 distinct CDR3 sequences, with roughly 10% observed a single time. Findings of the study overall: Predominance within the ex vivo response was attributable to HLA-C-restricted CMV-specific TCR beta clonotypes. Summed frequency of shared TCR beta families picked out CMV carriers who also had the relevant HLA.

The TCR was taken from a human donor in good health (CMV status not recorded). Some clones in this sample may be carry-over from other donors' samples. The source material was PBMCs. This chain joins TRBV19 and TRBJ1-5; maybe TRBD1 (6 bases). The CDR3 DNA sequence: TGTGCCAGCCGAGAGACAGGAGGGAGCAATCAGCCCCAGCATTTT. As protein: CASRETGGSNQPQHF.